The 14 T cell receptor beta chains reported below all come from one sample, sequenced in a study of shared clonotypes between healthy human individuals. Measured with immunoSEQ multiplex PCR; TCRdb has only the in-frame clones, and not every one. The repertoire holds approximately 1.5 million clones, with nearly 99% as singletons. The sample comprised naive CD4+ T cells sorted from blood. Subset described: CD45RA+ positively selected. The receptors here all came from a man aged 25-40 years in good health.

V usage is TRBV11-2 and J usage is TRBJ2-1, with D unclear. This CDR3 has 13 amino acids. Germline CDR1 and CDR2: SGHAT and FQNNGV. CDR3 region: CASRASSYNEQFF. The CDR3 DNA is TGTGCTAGTCGGGCCTCTTCCTACAATGAGCAGTTCTTC.

The V and J genes are TRBV5-4 and TRBJ1-2; D gene unclear. The CDR3 has 14 residues. Deletions cut 0 bases from V and 4 bases from J, with 10 bases between. Germline V lookup: CDR1 SGHNT, CDR2 YYREEE (reference sequence). The CDR3: CASSLEGLLYGYTF. The CDR3, as DNA: TGTGCCAGCAGCTTGGAAGGACTGCTCTATGGCTACACCTTC.

The V call is TRBV7-2, the J call TRBJ2-2, with D maybe TRBD2 (5 bases). Deletions cut 8 bases from V and 4 bases from J, with 20 bases between. CDR3 length: 16 amino acids. The germline CDR1 and CDR2 sequences are SGHTA and FQGNSA. The CDR3 DNA is TGTGCCAGCCGCGGAGGCGGCAGTCTATCCACCGGGGAGCTGTTTTTT. This translates into CASRGGGSLSTGELFF.

The chain carries TRBV11-2 and TRBJ1-2; no definite D call. Germline CDR1 is SGHAT and CDR2 is FQNNGV. The V end lost 3 bases, the J end lost 4 bases, and 15 bases lay between the germline ends. The CDR3 is 15 amino acids. The CDR3: CASSFLGSYSYGYTF. For the CDR3, the DNA is TGTGCCAGCAGCTTTTTAGGGAGTTACAGCTATGGCTACACCTTC.

V usage is TRBV10-3 and J usage is TRBJ2-6; D call uncertain. The V end lost 4 bases, the J end lost 2 bases, and 6 bases lay between the germline ends. Germline V lookup: CDR1 ENHRY, CDR2 SYGVKD. This CDR3 comprises 14 residues. The CDR3 nucleotides are TGTGCCATCAGTGTTGGGACTGGGGCCAACGTCCTGACTTTC. Translated: CAISVGTGANVLTF.

The CDR3 region is CASSWLAGADNEQFF. The CDR3 DNA reads TGTGCCAGCAGTTGGCTAGCGGGGGCTGACAATGAGCAGTTCTTC. The V call is TRBV27, the J call TRBJ2-1, with 10 bases aligning to TRBD2. From germline, CDR1 is MNHEY and CDR2 SMNVEV (reference sequence). The V segment lost 4 bases and the J segment 5 bases; nucleotides outside the gene matches: 5. CDR3 length: 15 amino acids.

The chain has TRBV5-1 and TRBJ2-6; 7 bases align to TRBD1. Germline V CDR1 and CDR2: SGHRS, YFSETQ. The CDR3 extends over 18 amino acids. V gave up 0 bases and J gave up 0 bases; unmatched junction bases: 6. CDR3 coding DNA: TGCGCCAGCAGCTTGGCGACAGGGCCTGGCTCTGGGGCCAACGTCCTGACTTTC. Protein: CASSLATGPGSGANVLTF.

The V call is TRBV7-2, the J call TRBJ2-7, with D perhaps TRBD1 (6 bases). The CDR3 sequence is 15 residues long. V was pared by 5 bases and J by 2 bases, with 16 bases between. CDR1 is SGHTA and CDR2 is FQGNSA in the germline V gene. The CDR3 spells CASSPDRITTYEQYF. Written as DNA, the CDR3 is TGTGCCAGCAGCCCGGACAGAATAACCACCTACGAGCAGTACTTC.

This chain uses TRBV7-9 with TRBJ2-1; 9 bases fit TRBD2. This CDR3 region has 17 residues. Looked up from germline, CDR1 is SEHNR and CDR2 is FQNEAQ (reference sequence). The V segment lost 5 bases and the J segment 5 bases; nucleotides outside the gene matches: 13. For the CDR3, the DNA is TGTGCCAGCAGCCCTCGAGGTGCGGGAGGGCCCGACAATGAGCAGTTCTTC. Residues: CASSPRGAGGPDNEQFF.

The CDR3 protein is CASSPPTRDSYNEQFF. The DNA for the CDR3 is TGTGCCAGCTCACCACCCACTAGGGACTCGTACAATGAGCAGTTCTTC. The rearrangement uses TRBV18 and TRBJ2-1; D is perhaps TRBD2 (6 bases). The germline CDR1 and CDR2 sequences are KGHSH and LQKENI. Trimming stripped 0 bases from V and 4 bases from J, with 13 bases between. The CDR3 extends over 16 amino acids. The whole variable domain, filled in from reference TRBV18 and TRBJ2-1, reads NAGVMQNPRHLVRRRGQEARLRCSPMKGHSHVYWYRQLPEEGLKFMVYLQKENIIDESGMPKERFSAEFPKEGPSILRIQQVVRGDSAAYFCASSPPTRDSYNEQFFGPGTRLTVL.

The chain joins TRBV5-4 to TRBJ2-3; TRBD1 matches at 7 bases. CDR3 length equals 15 residues. Germline CDR1 SGHNT, CDR2 YYREEE (reference sequence). V trimming: 4 bases; J trimming: 2 bases; junction bases outside the gene matches: 7. CDR3 residues: CASSGTGALTDTQYF. As DNA, the CDR3 is TGTGCCAGCAGCGGTACAGGGGCCCTCACAGATACGCAGTATTTT.

V and J are TRBV5-6 and TRBJ2-7, with TRBD2 matching over 7 bases. Per the germline V gene, CDR1 is SGHDT and CDR2 is YYEEEE. This CDR3 contains 15 residues. J lost 2 bases, V lost 4 bases, and 9 bases had no gene match. CDR3 nucleotide sequence: TGTGCCAGCAGCCGGAAGCGGGAATCGACCTACGAGCAGTACTTC. Translated, it gives CASSRKRESTYEQYF. Full variable domain (missing parts from reference TRBV5-6 and TRBJ2-7): DAGVTQSPTHLIKTRGQQVTLRCSPKSGHDTVSWYQQALGQGPQFIFQYYEEEERQRGNFPDRFSGHQFPNYSSELNVNALLLGDSALYLCASSRKRESTYEQYFGPGTRLTVT.

The chain couples TRBV5-1 to TRBJ2-7, with D perhaps TRBD1 (5 bases). V lost 5 bases, J lost 1 base, and 13 bases lay in between. Germline CDR1 is SGHRS and CDR2 is YFSETQ. This CDR3 contains 14 residues. The DNA of the CDR3 is TGCGCCAGCAGAGAACAAGGGGAATCCTACGAGCAGTACTTC. Its translation is CASREQGESYEQYF. The complete variable domain, with remaining parts taken from reference TRBV5-1 and TRBJ2-7, reads KAGVTQTPRYLIKTRGQQVTLSCSPISGHRSVSWYQQTPGQGLQFLFEYFSETQRNKGNFPGRFSGRQFSNSRSEMNVSTLELGDSALYLCASREQGESYEQYFGPGTRLTVT.

The rearrangement joins TRBV29-1 to TRBJ2-3; D gene ambiguous. The ends were cut back, 6 bases at V and 2 bases at J, with 12 bases in the middle. The CDR3 sequence is 13 residues long. Per germline, CDR1 SQVTM and CDR2 ANQGSEA. This CDR3 is CSVRPIFTDTQYF. Here the CDR3 DNA reads TGCAGCGTGCGCCCAATATTCACAGATACGCAGTATTTT.